This TCR beta chain comes out of a study of blood T cells in healthy people across ages. Study results and limitations: Unsorted PBMCs blocked a conclusive comparison of naive and antigen-experienced cells. The study found more naive CD4+ cells and higher diversity in long-lived than aged donors.

CDR3 length: 16 amino acids. Germline CDR1 SGHTA, CDR2 FQGNSA. Remarks on this clonotype: Its antigen is undetermined.

Sample-barcoded 5' priming and a J-beta primer mix drove a second PCR of roughly 7 to 11 cycles. TCRdb used MiXCR to reprocess the 5' RACE reads, holding one entry per CDR3 protein. The table shows around 1,800,000 distinct CDR3 sequences, with 30% to 40% occurring only once. Sequencing was carried out using blood. The J gene is TRBJ2-5, the V gene TRBV7-2; 7 bases match TRBD2. TRBJ2-7 explains the end of the DNA better; the J call may be wrong. This TCR derives from a human donor in good health. In nucleotides, the CDR3 is TGTGCCAGCAGCTTATTAGCCGTGGGGGGGAAGAACGAGCAGTACTTC. It is translated as CASSLLAVGGKNEQYF.